These 22 T cell receptor beta chains originate from one sample sequenced in a study of blood T cell repertoires in COVID-19. Generated by immunoSEQ multiplex PCR, the TCRdb table keeps only in-frame clones and is missing some. The data contain some 220,000 clones, roughly nine tenths of them singletons. Sequencing was performed on PBMCs or T cells enriched from blood (not recorded which). All receptors come from a woman between 50 and 59 years old in a cohort exposed to, infected with or recovered from COVID-19 (not recorded which).

The chain employs TRBV4-2 and TRBJ1-1; 7 bases agree with TRBD1. V trimming: 1 base; J trimming: 6 bases; junction bases outside the gene matches: 8. The CDR3 has 15 amino acids. The germline V gene encodes CDR1 LGHNA and CDR2 YNFKEQ. The CDR3 reads CASSQGQGGVAEAFF. DNA for the CDR3: TGTGCCAGCAGCCAAGGACAGGGTGGGGTGGCTGAAGCTTTCTTT.

The CDR3 nucleotides read TGTGCCAGTACACACAGGGGAGACACTGAAGCTTTCTTT. Its protein product is CASTHRGDTEAFF. The V gene is TRBV3-1 (or the pseudogene TRBV3-2), the J gene TRBJ1-1, with 7 bases fitting TRBD1. This CDR3 is built from 13 residues. J was trimmed by 3 bases and V by 9 bases; bases with no gene match: 7. Germline loops: CDR1 LGHDT, CDR2 YNNKEL (reference sequence).

V usage is TRBV27 and J usage is TRBJ1-1; TRBD1 matches at 12 bases. With V trimmed by 5 bases and J by 4 bases, 2 bases remained unmatched. This CDR3 has 14 residues. Germline V lookup: CDR1 MNHEY, CDR2 SMNVEV (reference sequence). For the CDR3, the DNA is TGTGCCAGCAGTGCGGGACAGGGGGCCACTGAAGCTTTCTTT. It translates to CASSAGQGATEAFF.

V gene TRBV28 combines with J gene TRBJ2-2; D is uncertain. Looked up from germline, CDR1 is MDHEN and CDR2 is SYDVKM. The CDR3 consists of 17 residues. V shed 4 bases and J shed 8 bases, with 23 bases lying between them. Written as DNA, the CDR3 is TGTGCCAGCAGTTACCTGATGGGCAGCCTCCCAGTTGGGGAGCTGTTTTTT. Protein product: CASSYLMGSLPVGELFF.

This clone was counted once. The J gene is TRBJ1-1, the V gene TRBV5-6; 7 nucleotides align to TRBD1. The trim removed 3 bases at V and 0 bases at J, leaving 11 bases unmatched. In germline, CDR1 is SGHDT, CDR2 YYEEEE. This CDR3 is 17 amino acids long. The CDR3 DNA follows: TGTGCCAGCAGCTCGAAGCTGATGGGACAGATGAACACTGAAGCTTTCTTT. It is translated as CASSSKLMGQMNTEAFF.

The CDR3 DNA reads TGTGCCAGCAGTTATCTGGAGGACCCTAATGAAAAACTGTTTTTT. Encoded protein: CASSYLEDPNEKLFF. The genes are TRBV6-2 or TRBV6-3 and TRBJ1-4, with unresolved D. Germline lookup yields CDR1 MNHEY and CDR2 SVGEGT. The length of the CDR3 is 15 residues. Trimming left V 3 bases short and J 3 bases short, with 11 bases between.

This clone was observed a few times. Here the CDR3 reads CASSTSGGRGQPQHF. The CDR3 region has the DNA TGTGCCAGTAGTACCTCTGGGGGGAGGGGTCAGCCCCAGCATTTT. This chain links TRBV19 with TRBJ1-5, with D maybe TRBD1 (5 bases). V was clipped by 4 bases and J by 6 bases, with 16 bases between them. Germline CDR1 is LNHDA and CDR2 is SQIVND (reference sequence). This CDR3 has 15 amino acids.

This chain uses TRBV30 with TRBJ1-2; weak D call: TRBD1 (5 bases). The CDR3 spans 12 residues. Germline V gene data show CDR1 as GTSNPN and CDR2 as SVGIG (reference sequence). V gave up 4 bases and J gave up 4 bases, with 10 bases separating them. The chain's CDR3 is CAWNQGTYGYTF. The CDR3 coding sequence is TGTGCCTGGAATCAGGGCACCTATGGCTACACCTTC.

The chain couples TRBV4-1 to TRBJ1-3; D unclear. Germline values: CDR1 MGHRA, CDR2 YSYEKL. The CDR3 has 16 amino acids. Trimming took off 5 bases at V and 5 bases at J, with 19 bases between the two ends. CDR3 sequence: CASSAIIQHYRNTIYF. CDR3 coding DNA: TGCGCCAGCAGCGCGATTATACAACACTACAGAAACACCATATATTTT.

The V gene is TRBV19, the J gene TRBJ1-6; weak D call: TRBD1 (6 bases). Trimming removed 1 base from V and 0 bases from J, with 13 bases in between. This CDR3 has 18 residues. Germline values: CDR1 LNHDA, CDR2 SQIVND (reference sequence). The CDR3 DNA reads as TGTGCCAGTAGTATAGTCCCTACAGGGAGCTCCTATAATTCACCCCTCCACTTT. This sequence encodes CASSIVPTGSSYNSPLHF.

This chain links TRBV6-2 or TRBV6-3 with TRBJ2-7, with 7 bases aligning to TRBD1. The CDR3 loop spans 18 amino acids. Germline V lookup: CDR1 MNHEY, CDR2 SVGEGT. V was pared by 2 bases and J by 0 bases, with 13 bases of the junction left unmatched. The CDR3 is CASSYPTPRDRISYEQYF. The CDR3 bases are TGTGCCAGCAGTTACCCGACTCCCCGGGACAGAATCTCCTACGAGCAGTACTTC.

V is TRBV11-3 and J is TRBJ2-3, with 7 bases aligning to TRBD2. The trim removed 11 bases at V and 0 bases at J, leaving 14 bases unmatched. The germline V gene encodes CDR1 SGHNT and CDR2 YENEEA. This CDR3 is built from 16 residues. Here the CDR3 reads CASSGGVSASTDTQYF. DNA of the CDR3: TGTGCCTCCTCGGGAGGCGTTTCTGCTAGCACAGATACGCAGTATTTT.

The gene calls are TRBV6-5 and TRBJ1-6; weak D call: TRBD1 (6 bases). V lost 0 bases to trimming and J lost 8 bases, with 11 bases between them. Germline-derived CDR1 and CDR2 are MNHEY and SVGAGI. This CDR3 has 15 residues. The CDR3 sequence is CASSYSTGLHSPLHF. CDR3 DNA: TGTGCCAGCAGTTACTCTACAGGGTTACATTCACCCCTCCACTTT.

This chain uses TRBV4-2 with TRBJ1-6; 8 bases are a match to TRBD1. The CDR3 loop spans 15 amino acids. Per germline, CDR1 LGHNA and CDR2 YNFKEQ. J gave up 9 bases and V 8 bases, and 12 bases lay outside the gene matches. As DNA, the CDR3 is TGTGCCAGCGGATACCGGGACAGGACTGGTTCACCCCTCCACTTT. It yields the protein CASGYRDRTGSPLHF.

The J gene is TRBJ2-3, the V gene TRBV7-2; 8 nucleotides line up with TRBD1. Germline V gives CDR1 SGHTA, CDR2 FQGNSA. The length of the CDR3 is 17 residues. V lost 0 bases, J lost 2 bases, and 7 bases stayed unmatched. CDR3 region: CASSLASRDRYTDTQYF. The CDR3 coding sequence is TGTGCCAGCAGCTTAGCCTCCCGGGACAGGTACACAGATACGCAGTATTTT.

The chain carries TRBV5-1 and TRBJ2-2; 7 nucleotides align to TRBD2. CDR1 is SGHRS, CDR2 YFSETQ, per germline. The CDR3 is 16 amino acids. After removal of 0 bases from V and 2 bases from J, the junction contained 4 bases not matched to a gene. CDR3 sequence: CASSLGASGNTGELFF. CDR3 DNA: TGCGCCAGCAGCTTGGGGGCTAGCGGAAACACCGGGGAGCTGTTTTTT.

This chain uses TRBV11-2 with TRBJ1-5; 9 bases are a match to TRBD1. Germline V gene lookup returns CDR1 SGHAT and CDR2 FQNNGV. V dropped 6 bases and J dropped 3; count of bases not matched to a gene: 9. The CDR3 has 16 residues. The CDR3 DNA reads TGTGCCAGCAGTTCCGGGACAGGGAATCCCAATCAGCCCCAGCATTTT. This codes for CASSSGTGNPNQPQHF.

The gene calls are TRBV4-3 and TRBJ2-3, with TRBD2 identical over 9 bases. The V segment lost 3 bases and the J segment 7 bases; nucleotides outside the gene matches: 11. CDR1 LGHNA and CDR2 YSLEER come from the germline V gene. This CDR3 has 16 residues. The CDR3 sequence is CASSQTRVAGAHTQYF. The CDR3, as DNA: TGCGCCAGCAGCCAGACAAGAGTAGCGGGGGCACATACGCAGTATTTT.

The rearrangement links TRBV12-3 or TRBV12-4 to TRBJ1-1, with a tentative D call TRBD1 (5 bases). V lost 7 bases and J lost 3, with 12 bases in between. The CDR3 covers 13 residues. CDR3 region: CASIFQGDTEAFF. The CDR3 DNA sequence: TGTGCCAGCATTTTTCAGGGTGACACTGAAGCTTTCTTT.

CDR3 residues: CASSYSQQADNSPLHF. Here the CDR3 DNA reads TGTGCCAGCAGTTACTCGCAACAGGCCGATAATTCACCCCTCCACTTT. This sequence joins TRBV6-5 and TRBJ1-6; D perhaps matches TRBD1 (5 bases). This CDR3 is 16 amino acids long. V was clipped by 0 bases and J by 5 bases, with 11 bases between them. From germline, CDR1 is MNHEY and CDR2 SVGAGI.

The chain combines TRBV11-2 with TRBJ1-2; D is undetermined. The length of the CDR3 is 18 residues. Germline loops: CDR1 SGHAT, CDR2 FQNNGV. V lost 1 base and J lost 6, with 24 bases in between. This CDR3 reads CASSLVGRGVQSRNGYTF. For the CDR3, the DNA is TGTGCCAGCAGCTTAGTTGGTCGAGGTGTTCAAAGCCGTAATGGCTACACCTTC.

J is TRBJ1-4 and V is TRBV4-2; possibly TRBD1 for D (5 bases). The V end lost 8 bases, the J end lost 1 base, and 8 bases lay between the germline ends. Germline V CDR1 and CDR2: LGHNA, YNFKEQ. The CDR3 extends over 13 amino acids. The CDR3 sequence: CASRRETNEKLFF. CDR3 nucleotides: TGTGCCAGCCGCAGGGAAACTAATGAAAAACTGTTTTTT.